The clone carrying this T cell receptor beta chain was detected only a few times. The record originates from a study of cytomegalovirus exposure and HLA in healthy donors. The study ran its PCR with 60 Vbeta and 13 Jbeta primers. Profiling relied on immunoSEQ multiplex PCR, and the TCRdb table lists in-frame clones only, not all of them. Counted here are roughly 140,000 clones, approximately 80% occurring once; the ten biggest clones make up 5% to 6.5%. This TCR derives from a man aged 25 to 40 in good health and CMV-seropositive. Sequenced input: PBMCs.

CDR3 sequence (DNA): TGTGCCAGCAGCCAACTATCCACCATATATTTT. It yields the protein CASSQLSTIYF. The rearrangement uses TRBV2 and TRBJ1-3; D is uncertain. The V end was cut by 6 bases, the J end by 9 bases, with 9 bases between. The CDR3 spans 11 residues. Germline V gene data show CDR1 as SNHLY and CDR2 as FYNNEI.